Below, one T cell receptor (beta chain) is given with its context. Its antigen is currently unknown. The data are from a study of post-analysis software for immune sequencing data. Study-wide results and caveats: TRBV segments more frequent in patients than in controls numbered a few and included TRBV5-6, TRBV5-1 and TRBV20-1. F measure showed strong co-clustering of same-batch samples.

Unique molecular identifiers were carried by the TCR beta cDNA libraries. There were 1 to 10 million T cells, and roughly 0.5 million cDNA molecules came from them. TCRdb ran MiXCR on the PCR reads and lists one entry per CDR3 protein. This sample has some 890,000 distinct CDR3 sequences, with under 70% found just once. Between the trimmed V and J ends, which lost 5 bases and 4 bases, there was a span of 17 bases. This CDR3 has 15 residues. Germline loops: CDR1 SEHNR, CDR2 FQNEAQ (reference sequence). The J gene is TRBJ1-1, the V gene TRBV7-9; D perhaps matches TRBD1 (6 bases). The TCR was taken from a girl aged 10 to 17 with multiple sclerosis. Sequences were obtained from blood. CDR3 in DNA: TGTGCCAGCAGCCTCGGGACATCGAGGCGCACTGAAGCTTTCTTT. It specifies CASSLGTSRRTEAFF.